The 17 T cell receptor beta chains below were found in one sample sequenced in a study of Ad26.COV2.S vaccination and SARS-CoV-2 variants. This sample's treatment: 19 received Ad26.COV2.S at low or high dose, single or two shots; five or six received placebo; per-sample allocation not given. Following the first vaccine or placebo injection, samples were taken on day 63. Profiling relied on immunoSEQ multiplex PCR, and the TCRdb table lists in-frame clones only, not all of them. There are 350,000 to 450,000 clones in the sample; about four fifths occur only once, and almost 7.5% lies in the top ten. The sequenced sample was peripheral blood, obtained in a trial of Ad26.COV2.S vaccine versus placebo. The receptor set was obtained from a person aged 18-60 years who received the Ad26.COV2.S COVID-19 vaccine or a placebo.

The chain carries TRBV9 and TRBJ2-2; D gene unclear. CDR1 SGDLS and CDR2 YYNGEE come from the germline V gene. CDR3 length: 15 amino acids. Trimming cost V 3 bases and J 6 bases, with 15 bases left between them. CDR3 protein: CASSGDPTRAGELFF. CDR3 in DNA: TGTGCCAGCAGCGGAGACCCCACACGGGCCGGGGAGCTGTTTTTT.

The J gene is TRBJ2-1, the V gene TRBV7-2; 10 nucleotides line up with TRBD2. Germline V gene sequence: CDR1 SGHTA, CDR2 FQGNSA. The CDR3 length is 15 residues. The ends lost 6 bases at V and 6 bases at J; junction bases unmatched: 8. The CDR3 DNA reads as TGTGCCAGCAGGCTCGGAGTAGCGGGAGGCAATGAGCAGTTCTTC. Encoded protein: CASRLGVAGGNEQFF.

This clone appeared a few times. The chain combines TRBV15 with TRBJ2-7; D ambiguous. Germline-derived CDR1 and CDR2 are LNHNV and YYDKDF (reference sequence). The CDR3 length is 14 residues. Deletions cut 4 bases from V and 0 bases from J, with 10 bases between. The CDR3 DNA reads TGTGCCACCAGCACCTCAGCGAGCTCCTACGAGCAGTACTTC. Residues: CATSTSASSYEQYF.

J is TRBJ1-1 and V is TRBV2, with 8 nucleotides matching TRBD1. Looked up from germline, CDR1 is SNHLY and CDR2 is FYNNEI. V lost 8 bases to trimming and J lost 5 bases; unmatched junction nucleotides: 7. The CDR3 length is 13 residues. CDR3: CASYGQGWTEAFF. The CDR3 DNA reads as TGTGCCAGCTACGGACAGGGTTGGACTGAAGCTTTCTTT. Together with reference TRBV2 and TRBJ1-1, the CDR3 gives the full variable domain: EPEVTQTPSHQVTQMGQEVILRCVPISNHLYFYWYRQILGQKVEFLVSFYNNEISEKSEIFDDQFSVERPDGSNFTLKIRSTKLEDSAMYFCASYGQGWTEAFFGQGTRLTVV.

The chain uses TRBV12-5 and TRBJ2-7; TRBD1 aligns across 9 bases. The CDR3 covers 13 residues. Germline V gene lookup returns CDR1 LGHNT and CDR2 FRNRAP. Trimming took 5 bases from V and 7 from J; bases not matched to a gene: 6. In DNA form, the CDR3 reads TGTGCTAGTGGTGGACAGGGGAAATGGGAGCAGTACTTC. It codes for CASGGQGKWEQYF.

V and J are TRBV5-6 and TRBJ1-6; 8 bases fit TRBD1. V shed 3 bases, J shed 6 bases, and the junction held 8 bases outside the gene matches. This CDR3 comprises 16 residues. Germline CDR1 SGHDT, CDR2 YYEEEE. This chain's CDR3 is CASSYYGQGANSPLHF. DNA of the CDR3: TGTGCCAGCAGCTACTATGGACAGGGTGCTAATTCACCCCTCCACTTT.

This chain connects TRBV5-4 to TRBJ2-7, with 8 bases identical to TRBD1. The junction had 12 bases not matched to a gene; V was cut back by 3 bases and J by 4 bases. Germline V gene data show CDR1 as SGHNT and CDR2 as YYREEE (reference sequence). This CDR3 contains 16 residues. DNA for the CDR3: TGTGCCAGCAGCTCAGGACAGGGTGAAAGAAGATACGAGCAGTACTTC. Translating gives CASSSGQGERRYEQYF.

The chain is built from TRBV15 and TRBJ2-5; 13 bases map to TRBD2. V lost 5 bases and J lost 7; bases outside the gene matches: 10. The CDR3 has 16 residues. Germline loops: CDR1 LNHNV, CDR2 YYDKDF (reference sequence). The CDR3 spells CATSPRTSGGAGTQYF. CDR3 DNA: TGTGCCACCAGCCCACGGACTAGCGGGGGCGCCGGGACCCAGTACTTC.

This chain connects TRBV4-1 to TRBJ1-4; D call uncertain. V was clipped by 6 bases and J by 0 bases, with 14 bases between them. This CDR3 comprises 16 residues. Germline loops: CDR1 MGHRA, CDR2 YSYEKL. CDR3 sequence (DNA): TGCGCCAGCAGAACATGGGGAGGTTCAACTAATGAAAAACTGTTTTTT. Translating it yields CASRTWGGSTNEKLFF.

This clone was recorded once. This chain's CDR3 is CASSYDRVVGAPEAFF. In DNA form, the CDR3 reads TGTGCCAGCAGTTACGACAGGGTGGTTGGGGCCCCTGAAGCTTTCTTT. This chain uses TRBV6-5 with TRBJ1-1; 7 positions match TRBD1. V was clipped by 2 bases and J by 6 bases; unmatched bases: 12. CDR3 length: 16 amino acids. Per germline, CDR1 MNHEY and CDR2 SVGAGI.

This clone has a single count. The J gene is TRBJ1-2, the V gene TRBV6-1, with D possibly being TRBD1 (6 bases). The CDR3 sequence is 14 residues long. Trimming cost V 1 base and J 4 bases, with 10 bases left between them. Germline assignment: CDR1 MNHNS and CDR2 SASEGT. The CDR3 protein is CASSEGGHPYGYTF. Written as DNA, the CDR3 is TGTGCCAGCAGTGAAGGGGGACATCCCTATGGCTACACCTTC.

Turning to this clone: Distinct nucleotide sequences in the sample also encode this CDR3. The J gene is TRBJ1-1, the V gene TRBV3-1 (or the pseudogene TRBV3-2); tentative D call: TRBD1 (6 bases). The CDR3 has 13 residues. Germline V CDR1 and CDR2: LGHDT, YNNKEL (reference sequence). V was clipped by 5 bases and J by 3 bases, with 10 bases between them. The CDR3 bases are TGTGCCAGCAGCAGGGGGGGTGACACTGAAGCTTTCTTT. This translates into CASSRGGDTEAFF.

V usage is TRBV3-1 (or the pseudogene TRBV3-2) and J usage is TRBJ2-7; possible D gene TRBD1, 6 bases. Germline CDR1 is LGHDT and CDR2 is YNNKEL (reference sequence). V was pared by 0 bases and J by 11 bases, with 11 bases between. This CDR3 is built from 12 residues. The chain's CDR3 is CASSQEGKGEYF. The CDR3 region has the DNA TGTGCCAGCAGCCAAGAAGGGAAGGGGGAGTACTTC.

The rearrangement joins TRBV7-9 to TRBJ1-2; 7 bases are a match to TRBD1. Germline V lookup: CDR1 SEHNR, CDR2 FQNEAQ (reference sequence). There are 14 residues in the CDR3. Trimming at V came to 6 bases and at J to 6 bases, leaving 10 bases not matched to a gene. In nucleotides, the CDR3 is TGTGCCAGCAGGGGCCTGACAGGGTTCGATGGCTACACCTTC. It is translated as CASRGLTGFDGYTF.

This clone appeared a single time. CDR3 DNA sequence: TGCAGCGTTAATCGGGACAATGAGCAGTTCTTC. It is translated as CSVNRDNEQFF. The chain is built from TRBV29-1 and TRBJ2-1; D unclear. The V gene's germline CDR1 is SQVTM and CDR2 ANQGSEA. The length of the CDR3 is 11 residues. Trimming removed 5 bases from V and 5 bases from J, with 7 bases in between.

The CDR3 protein is CASSQDHGDAYYNEQFF. In nucleotides, the CDR3 is TGTGCCAGCAGCCAGGACCACGGGGACGCGTACTACAATGAGCAGTTCTTC. This chain connects TRBV3-1 (or the pseudogene TRBV3-2) to TRBJ2-1; the D gene could be TRBD1 or TRBD2 (5 bases each). The CDR3 loop spans 17 amino acids. The V gene lost 3 bases and the J gene lost 3 bases, with 18 bases spanning the gap. Germline values: CDR1 LGHDT, CDR2 YNNKEL (reference sequence).

The chain couples TRBV5-4 to TRBJ2-2; weak D call: TRBD2 (6 bases). Trimming shortened V by 2 bases and J by 5 bases, and 7 bases separated the two germline ends. This CDR3 contains 13 residues. Germline loops: CDR1 SGHNT, CDR2 YYREEE (reference sequence). This CDR3 is CASSFRGTGELFF. The DNA of the CDR3 is TGTGCCAGCAGCTTCCGGGGGACCGGGGAGCTGTTTTTT.